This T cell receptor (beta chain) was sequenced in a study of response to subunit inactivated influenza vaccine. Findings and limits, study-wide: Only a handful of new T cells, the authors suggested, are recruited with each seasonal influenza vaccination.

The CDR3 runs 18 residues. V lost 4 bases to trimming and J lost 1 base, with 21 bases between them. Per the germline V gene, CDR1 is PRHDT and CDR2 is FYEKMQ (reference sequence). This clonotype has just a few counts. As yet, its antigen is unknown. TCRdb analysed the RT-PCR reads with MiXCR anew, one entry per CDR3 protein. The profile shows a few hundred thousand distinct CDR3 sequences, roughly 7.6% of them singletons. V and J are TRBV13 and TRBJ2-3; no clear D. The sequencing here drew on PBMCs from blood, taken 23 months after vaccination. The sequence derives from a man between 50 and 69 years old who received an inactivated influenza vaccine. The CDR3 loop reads CASSSSQYWGFGTDTQYF. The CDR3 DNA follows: TGTGCCAGCAGCTCCAGCCAATATTGGGGTTTCGGCACAGATACGCAGTATTTT.